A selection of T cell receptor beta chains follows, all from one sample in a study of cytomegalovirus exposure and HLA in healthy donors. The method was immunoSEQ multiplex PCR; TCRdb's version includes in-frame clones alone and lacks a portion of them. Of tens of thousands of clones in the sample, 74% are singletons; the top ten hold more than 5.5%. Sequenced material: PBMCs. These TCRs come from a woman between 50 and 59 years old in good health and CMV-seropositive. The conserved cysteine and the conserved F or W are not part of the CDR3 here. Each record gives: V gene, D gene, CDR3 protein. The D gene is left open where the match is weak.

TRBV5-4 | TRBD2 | ASSPGTRTHNEQF
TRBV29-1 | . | SAPLGYGYT
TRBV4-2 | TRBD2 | ASSQDWEGSYEQY
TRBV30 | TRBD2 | AWSVLSGRDNEQF
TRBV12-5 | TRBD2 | ASGLVKAAAGVKSYEQY
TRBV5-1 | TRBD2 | ASSLASSGYNEQF
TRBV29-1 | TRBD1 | SALTGGGGQF
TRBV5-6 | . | ASSGGTYEQY
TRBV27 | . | ASSSQPGLGSEAF
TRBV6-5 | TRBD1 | ASSYSGTGNYEQY
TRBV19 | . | ASSALSGNTEAF
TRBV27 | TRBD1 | ASSFDRVVHNEQF
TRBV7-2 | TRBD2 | ASSRDGLAGQETQY
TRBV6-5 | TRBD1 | ASSYRPGQGYEKLF
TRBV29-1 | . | SVIMRVPQETQY
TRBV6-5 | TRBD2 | ASSWGGTYEQY
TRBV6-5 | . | ASSYSGSGGYEQY
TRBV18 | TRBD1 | ASSPTSGTGLAGELF
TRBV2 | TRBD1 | AYRRGGVEDT
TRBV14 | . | ASSQPGRGNEQY
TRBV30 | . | AWSGGSPGRAEAF
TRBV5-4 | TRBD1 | ASSSPGQSYNEQF
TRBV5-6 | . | ASSPATGGRTQY
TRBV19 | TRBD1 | ASTGQDRGSNQPQH
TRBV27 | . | AAASLGGAYGYT
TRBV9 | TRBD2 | ASSVHHSGRSLNEQF
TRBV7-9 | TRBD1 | ASSTGTANTEAF
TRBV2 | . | ASRDFSYEQY
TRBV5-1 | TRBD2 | ASSLEGGTSGLTQY
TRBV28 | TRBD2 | ASISGSSGSLGEQY
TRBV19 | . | ASSISPSAQYEQY
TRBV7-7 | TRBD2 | ASSLGQAGGPLEGETQY
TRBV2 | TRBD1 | ASSGGQTTEAF